The 11 T cell receptor beta chains below come from one sample, sequenced in a study of blood T cells in healthy people across ages. A sample-barcoded 5' primer and a J-beta primer mix were used in a second PCR of roughly 6 to 11 cycles. MiXCR, applied by TCRdb to the 5' RACE reads, yields one record per CDR3 protein. The sample has 2 million or so distinct CDR3 sequences, less than 50% seen once. The sample was blood. The source of these receptors is a woman between 35 and 50 years old in good health.

This clonotype was seen many times. The genes are TRBV27 and TRBJ2-4, with no clear D. This CDR3 region has 15 residues. V was cut by 10 bases and J by 0 bases, with 16 bases left in between. Germline CDR1 reads MNHEY; CDR2 reads SMNVEV (reference sequence). The CDR3 DNA follows: TGTGCCACTATTGGAGTCCTACTAGCCAAAAACATTCAGTACTTC. Its translation is CATIGVLLAKNIQYF.

This clonotype occurred once. This chain joins TRBV20-1 and TRBJ1-4; 10 bases fit TRBD1. The CDR3 is made up of 17 amino acids. V lost 6 bases, J lost 3 bases, and 13 bases stayed unmatched. Germline CDR1 reads DFQATT; CDR2 reads SNEGSKA (reference sequence). CDR3 nucleotide sequence: TGCAGTGCGGATGGGAGACAGGGGGCGACGTCTAATGAAAAACTGTTTTTT. As protein: CSADGRQGATSNEKLFF.

This chain connects TRBV12-3 or TRBV12-4 to TRBJ2-3, with D perhaps being TRBD1 or TRBD2 (6 bases each). This CDR3 has 13 residues. The V end was cut by 7 bases, the J end by 5 bases, with 13 bases between. CDR3: CASTPRGRDTQYF. DNA of the CDR3: TGTGCCAGCACCCCCCGGGGGCGAGATACGCAGTATTTT.

This clonotype was picked up a small number of times. The CDR3 DNA is TGTGCCAGCAGTAAAGCGGGCCATACAGGGGTCGCTAACCTGGAGACCCAGTACTTC. Translation: CASSKAGHTGVANLETQYF. The V and J genes are TRBV25-1 and TRBJ2-5; D may be TRBD1 (7 bases). Germline V gives CDR1 MGHDK, CDR2 SYGVNS. The CDR3 sequence is 19 residues long. The germline V and J ends were trimmed by 5 bases and 5 bases, with 30 bases remaining between them.

The CDR3 here is CASSQRRGSYNEQFF. CDR3 DNA sequence: TGTGCCAGCAGCCAAAGGCGGGGCTCCTACAATGAGCAGTTCTTC. The chain links TRBV4-2 to TRBJ2-1; D is possibly TRBD2 (6 bases). The CDR3 is made up of 15 amino acids. Germline CDR1 reads LGHNA; CDR2 reads YNFKEQ. Trimming took off 2 bases at V and 0 bases at J, with 8 bases between the two ends.

The rearrangement joins TRBV6-4 to TRBJ2-3; TRBD1 matches 7 bases. The CDR3 extends over 15 amino acids. The germline gives CDR1 MRHNA, CDR2 SNTAGT. Trimming at V came to 6 bases and at J to 4 bases, leaving 10 bases not matched to a gene. The CDR3: CASSQRGGLADTQYF. Written as DNA, the CDR3 is TGTGCCAGCAGCCAACGAGGGGGCCTCGCAGATACGCAGTATTTT.

The CDR3 spells CASSRNLLAYEQYF. CDR3 nucleotide sequence: TGTGCCAGCTCGCGCAACCTTCTGGCCTACGAGCAGTACTTC. V gene TRBV7-8 combines with J gene TRBJ2-7; D uncertain. The CDR3 length is 14 residues. Trimming left V 8 bases short and J 2 bases short, with 16 bases between. CDR1 SGHVS and CDR2 FQNEAQ come from the germline V gene.

This clonotype was seen more than once but under ten times. J is TRBJ2-7 and V is TRBV7-2; 7 nucleotides match TRBD2. This CDR3 has 15 amino acids. V gave up 4 bases and J gave up 4 bases; unmatched junction bases: 10. The germline gives CDR1 SGHTA, CDR2 FQGNSA. CDR3 nucleotides: TGTGCCAGCAGCTCAATACCAGGGAGGGGATACGAGCAGTACTTC. This encodes CASSSIPGRGYEQYF.

The genes are TRBV20-1 and TRBJ1-6; D possibly corresponds to TRBD1 (6 bases). V was trimmed by 5 bases and J by 1 base, leaving 6 bases between them. CDR1 and CDR2 (germline): DFQATT, SNEGSKA (reference sequence). The CDR3 loop spans 13 amino acids. CDR3 protein: CSADRSYNSPLHF. CDR3 bases: TGCAGTGCTGACAGGTCCTATAATTCACCCCTCCACTTT.

The chain uses TRBV20-1 and TRBJ1-6, with 11 positions matching TRBD1. Germline V gene data show CDR1 as DFQATT and CDR2 as SNEGSKA (reference sequence). CDR3 length: 19 residues. The V and J ends lost 4 bases and 0 bases, in that order; junction bases with no gene match: 11. CDR3 protein: CSATEDRGRGSSYNSPLHF. CDR3 nucleotide sequence: TGCAGTGCTACCGAGGACAGGGGGCGCGGAAGCTCCTATAATTCACCCCTCCACTTT.

In its sample, this clonotype was seen a few times. The rearrangement links TRBV7-2 to TRBJ2-6; possible D gene TRBD1, 6 bases. In germline, CDR1 is SGHTA, CDR2 FQGNSA. V was pared by 4 bases and J by 0 bases, with 13 bases between. The CDR3 runs 17 residues. The CDR3 sequence: CASSSRGRGSGANVLTF. As DNA, the CDR3 is TGTGCCAGCAGCTCCAGGGGCAGGGGCTCTGGGGCCAACGTCCTGACTTTC.